This T cell receptor (beta chain) emerged from a study of regulatory dendritic cells for organ transplantation. Study-level results: The authors noted considerable between-person heterogeneity in alloreactive memory CD8+ cells. Mature dendritic cells appeared to drive more memory CD8+ clonal expansion than regulatory ones.

Memory T cells were CD45RO+, naive were CD45RA+, sorted by FACS. Some clones are missing from TCRdb's copy, which holds only in-frame ones; the method was immunoSEQ multiplex PCR. Among some 40,000 clones, just over 90% were seen once, and the ten largest hold over 0.1%. The germline V gene has CDR1 MGHDK and CDR2 SYGVNS. Trimming left V 4 bases short and J 4 bases short, with 22 bases between. The CDR3 is 17 amino acids. As to this clone: Its target is not known.

The sequence was obtained from a human donor in good health. The chain links TRBV25-1 to TRBJ1-1, with D perhaps TRBD1 (6 bases). Sequencing was performed on naive CD8+ T cells from blood. The subset: CD45RA+ naive T cells. The CDR3 region is CASSAQGIYLVATEAFF. The CDR3 coding sequence is TGTGCCAGCAGTGCCCAGGGGATTTATTTGGTTGCCACTGAAGCTTTCTTT.